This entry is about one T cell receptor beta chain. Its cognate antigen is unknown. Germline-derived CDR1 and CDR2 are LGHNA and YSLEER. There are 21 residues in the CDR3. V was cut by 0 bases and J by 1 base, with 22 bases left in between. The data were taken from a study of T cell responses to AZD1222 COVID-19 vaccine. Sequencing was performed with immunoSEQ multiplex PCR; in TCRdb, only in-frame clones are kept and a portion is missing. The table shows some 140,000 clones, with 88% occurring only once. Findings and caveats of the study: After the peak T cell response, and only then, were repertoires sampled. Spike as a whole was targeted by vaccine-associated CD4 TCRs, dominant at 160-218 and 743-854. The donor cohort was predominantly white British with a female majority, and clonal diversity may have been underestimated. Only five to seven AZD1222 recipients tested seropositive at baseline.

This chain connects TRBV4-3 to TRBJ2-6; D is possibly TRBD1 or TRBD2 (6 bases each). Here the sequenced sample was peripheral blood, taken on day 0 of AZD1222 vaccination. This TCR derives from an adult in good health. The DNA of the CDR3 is TGCGCCAGCAGCCAAGATCGGCCTCAGGAGGGGGTGGGGTCTGGGGCCAACGTCCTGACTTTC. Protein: CASSQDRPQEGVGSGANVLTF.